This T cell receptor (beta chain) was observed in a study of cytomegalovirus exposure and HLA in healthy donors. The CDR3 is 18 residues long. The PCR had 60 Vbeta and 13 Jbeta primers. Assay: immunoSEQ multiplex PCR; the TCRdb copy retains only in-frame clones and omits some. The repertoire has under 200,000 clones, 68% of them found once; the top ten carry less than 1.5%. The rearrangement joins TRBV21-1 to TRBJ2-4; TRBD2 was called by the table and not checked on the DNA. TRBV21-1 is an annotated pseudogene. Sequenced material: PBMCs. This TCR derives from a man aged 45-60 years in good health and CMV-seronegative. The DNA of the CDR3 is TGTGCCAGCCCTTCCCACCGTAAGAGGGCTTTAGCCAAAAACATTCAGTACTTC. Its protein product is CASPSHRKRALAKNIQYF.